These T cell receptor beta chains were read from a single sample in a study of CD8+CD57+ T cells in acquired aplastic anemia. TCRdb processed the reads anew with MiXCR; each CDR3 protein has one entry. The sample records about 160,000 distinct CDR3 sequences, about two thirds being singletons. Sequenced: sorted CD4+, CD8+, or CD8+CD57+ T cells (not recorded which) from PBMCs. The receptors stem from a human donor with aplastic anemia. CDR3s include the opening cysteine and the closing phenylalanine or tryptophan. The D gene is left open where the match is weak. Some rows have no size entry. The others give once, few or many, or a class for an expanded clone.

J: TRBJ2-5; size: NA; V: TRBV29-1; D: NA; CDR3: CSVVSETQYF; DNA: TGCAGCGTTGTATCCGAGACCCAGTACTTC
J: TRBJ2-7; size: NA; V: TRBV5-1; D: NA; CDR3: CASSLGGAEEQYF; DNA: TGCGCCAGCAGCTTGGGAGGGGCTGAGGAGCAGTACTTC
J: TRBJ2-2; size: NA; V: TRBV19; D: NA; CDR3: CASSTLRGRSDTGELFF; DNA: TGTGCCAGTAGTACTCTTCGGGGGCGGTCGGACACCGGGGAGCTGTTTTTT
J: TRBJ2-3; size: NA; V: TRBV20-1; D: TRBD2; CDR3: CSASLAGGSDTDTQYF; DNA: TGCAGTGCTAGCCTCGCTGGCGGGAGTGACACAGATACGCAGTATTTT
J: TRBJ2-3; size: many; V: TRBV15; D: TRBD2; CDR3: CATSRESGATDTQYF; DNA: TGTGCCACCAGCAGAGAGAGCGGGGCCACAGATACGCAGTATTTT
J: TRBJ2-1; size: NA; V: TRBV19; D: NA; CDR3: CASSMPKSTDTQFF; DNA: TGTGCCAGTAGTATGCCAAAGAGCACAGATACGCAGTTCTTC
J: TRBJ2-7; size: NA; V: TRBV7-2; D: TRBD1; CDR3: CASRLVGQGAYEQYF; DNA: TGTGCCAGCAGACTGGTGGGACAGGGGGCCTACGAGCAGTACTTC
J: TRBJ1-5; size: NA; V: TRBV15; D: NA; CDR3: CATSRESYSNQPQHF; DNA: TGTGCCACCAGCAGAGAAAGCTATAGCAATCAGCCCCAGCATTTT
J: TRBJ2-3; size: NA; V: TRBV5-1; D: NA; CDR3: CASSLDRITDTQYF; DNA: TGCGCCAGCAGCTTAGACAGAATCACAGATACGCAGTATTTT
J: TRBJ1-5; size: NA; V: TRBV19; D: NA; CDR3: CASSMDQTSNQPQHF; DNA: TGTGCCAGTAGTATGGACCAGACGAGCAATCAGCCCCAGCATTTT
J: TRBJ1-1; size: NA; V: TRBV19; D: NA; CDR3: CASSIAKNTEAFF; DNA: TGTGCCAGTAGTATCGCCAAGAACACTGAAGCTTTCTTT
J: TRBJ2-7; size: NA; V: TRBV5-6; D: NA; CDR3: CASSLYEATYKQYF; DNA: TGTGCCAGCAGCTTGTACGAAGCCACCTACAAGCAGTACTTC
J: TRBJ2-5; size: NA; V: TRBV7-3; D: TRBD2; CDR3: CASREGAGVGETQYF; DNA: TGTGCCAGCAGGGAAGGAGCGGGGGTAGGAGAGACCCAGTACTTC
J: TRBJ2-7; size: NA; V: TRBV4-1; D: TRBD2; CDR3: CASSLRTSGIGYEQYF; DNA: TGCGCCAGCAGCCTTAGGACTAGCGGGATTGGATACGAGCAGTACTTC
J: TRBJ1-1; size: NA; V: TRBV11-2; D: NA; CDR3: CASSASPVTEAFF; DNA: TGTGCCAGCAGCGCCAGTCCCGTTACCGAAGCTTTCTTT
J: TRBJ2-7; size: NA; V: TRBV20-1; D: NA; CDR3: CSASTGPYEQYF; DNA: TGCAGTGCCAGTACAGGGCCCTACGAGCAGTACTTC
J: TRBJ2-6; size: NA; V: TRBV7-9; D: NA; CDR3: CASSLLSSGANVLTF; DNA: TGTGCCAGCAGCTTATTATCCTCTGGGGCCAACGTCCTGACTTTC
J: TRBJ2-1; size: NA; V: TRBV6-4; D: TRBD2; CDR3: CAISDRWVKGGLGSNEQFF; DNA: TGTGCCATCAGTGATAGGTGGGTAAAGGGAGGGCTCGGAAGTAATGAGCAGTTCTTC
J: TRBJ2-7; size: NA; V: TRBV29-1; D: NA; CDR3: CSSWGTPYEQYF; DNA: TGCAGCAGTTGGGGAACACCCTACGAGCAGTACTTC
J: TRBJ1-5; size: NA; V: TRBV15; D: NA; CDR3: CATSRTGTQPQHF; DNA: TGTGCCACCAGCAGAACAGGGACTCAGCCCCAGCATTTT
J: TRBJ1-4; size: NA; V: TRBV7-9; D: NA; CDR3: CASTELGLNLEKLFF; DNA: TGTGCCAGCACCGAATTGGGCCTTAATTTGGAAAAACTGTTTTTT
J: TRBJ1-5; size: NA; V: TRBV19; D: NA; CDR3: CASRMGPQHF; DNA: TGTGCCAGTAGAATGGGCCCCCAGCATTTT
J: TRBJ2-5; size: NA; V: TRBV20-1; D: TRBD2; CDR3: CSASGLAGVGETQYF; DNA: TGCAGTGCGTCGGGACTAGCGGGAGTAGGAGAGACCCAGTACTTC
J: TRBJ1-2; size: NA; V: TRBV10-1; D: TRBD1; CDR3: CASQRQGAGYTF; DNA: TGTGCCAGCCAGAGACAGGGTGCGGGCTACACCTTC
J: TRBJ1-1; size: NA; V: TRBV29-1; D: TRBD1; CDR3: CSVDPGGDRAFF; DNA: TGCAGCGTTGATCCAGGGGGCGATAGGGCTTTCTTT
J: TRBJ2-3; size: NA; V: TRBV2; D: NA; CDR3: CATNRGLSTDTQYF; DNA: TGTGCCACTAACCGGGGGCTCAGCACAGATACGCAGTATTTT